This T cell receptor (beta chain) was recovered during a study of cytomegalovirus exposure and HLA in healthy donors. Study-wide points: Sequencing had likely introduced a cluster of highly shared sequence variants as an artifact.

Turning to this clone: Its antigen remains unidentified.

The PCR contained 60 Vbeta and 13 Jbeta primers. Original handling: Later work found tens of millions of unique TCR beta chains, with 9.5 million to 14 million shared. Profiled with immunoSEQ multiplex PCR; TCRdb holds only in-frame clones, not every one. The V and J calls and clone size come from that table; D and trimming were worked out from the DNA. The sample lists about 160,000 clones, 70% to 85% occurring once. Sequencing used PBMCs. The source is a man aged 40-49 years in good health and CMV-seronegative.

CDR3 DNA sequence: TGTGCCAGTAGAACAGGGGGCGCGGGTTATCAGCCCCAGCATTTT. As protein: CASRTGGAGYQPQHF. The J gene is TRBJ1-5, the V gene TRBV19, with 9 bases lining up with TRBD1. This CDR3 region has 15 residues. Trimming took 6 bases from V and 5 from J; bases not matched to a gene: 8. CDR1 and CDR2 (germline): LNHDA, SQIVND (reference sequence).